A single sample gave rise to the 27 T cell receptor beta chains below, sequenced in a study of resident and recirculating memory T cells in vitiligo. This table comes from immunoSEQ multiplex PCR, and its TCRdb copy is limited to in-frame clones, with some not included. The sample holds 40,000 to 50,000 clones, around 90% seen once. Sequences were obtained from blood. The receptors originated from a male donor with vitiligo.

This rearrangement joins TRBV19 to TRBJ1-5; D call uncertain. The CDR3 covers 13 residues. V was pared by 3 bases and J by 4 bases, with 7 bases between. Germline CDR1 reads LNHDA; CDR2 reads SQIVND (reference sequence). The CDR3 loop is CASSIFRNQPQHF. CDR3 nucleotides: TGTGCCAGTAGTATTTTTCGTAATCAGCCCCAGCATTTT.

CDR3 residues: CASSLALGGAGSSSYNEQFF. The CDR3 DNA is TGCGCCAGCAGCTTGGCATTGGGGGGGGCTGGTTCAAGCTCCTACAATGAGCAGTTCTTC. The rearrangement links TRBV5-1 to TRBJ2-1; TRBD2 is a possible D gene (7 bases). The CDR3 covers 20 residues. Germline-derived CDR1 and CDR2 are SGHRS and YFSETQ. Trimming pared 0 bases from V and 0 bases from J, leaving 22 bases between.

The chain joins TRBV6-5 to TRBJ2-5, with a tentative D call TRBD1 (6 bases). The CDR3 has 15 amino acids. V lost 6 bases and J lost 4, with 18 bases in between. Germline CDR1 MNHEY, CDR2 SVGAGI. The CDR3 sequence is CASSPGQMRAETQYF. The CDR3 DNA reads TGTGCCAGCAGCCCCGGACAGATGAGGGCAGAGACCCAGTACTTC.

In DNA, the CDR3 is TGTGCCAGCAGTTTAGGAGGGATGCCCTATGGCTACACCTTC. Protein sequence: CASSLGGMPYGYTF. The chain links TRBV27 to TRBJ1-2; no clear D gene. The germline V and J ends were trimmed by 2 bases and 4 bases, with 11 bases remaining between them. The CDR3 covers 14 residues. Germline V gene sequence: CDR1 MNHEY, CDR2 SMNVEV (reference sequence).

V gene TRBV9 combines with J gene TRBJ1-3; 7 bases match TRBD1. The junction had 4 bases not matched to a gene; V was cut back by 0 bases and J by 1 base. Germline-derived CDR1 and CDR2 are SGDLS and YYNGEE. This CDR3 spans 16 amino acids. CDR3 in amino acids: CASSVVGGASGNTIYF. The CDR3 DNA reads TGTGCCAGCAGCGTAGTAGGGGGCGCGTCTGGAAACACCATATATTTT.

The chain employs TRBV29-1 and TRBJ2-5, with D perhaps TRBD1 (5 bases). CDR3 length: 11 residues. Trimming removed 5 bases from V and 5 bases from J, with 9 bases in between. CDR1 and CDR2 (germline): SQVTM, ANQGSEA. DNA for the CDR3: TGCAGCGTTATACAGGCGGAGACCCAGTACTTC. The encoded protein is CSVIQAETQYF.

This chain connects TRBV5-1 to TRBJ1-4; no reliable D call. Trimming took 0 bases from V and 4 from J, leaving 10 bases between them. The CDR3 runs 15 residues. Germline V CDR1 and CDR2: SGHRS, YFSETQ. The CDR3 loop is CASSLVGSGNEKLFF. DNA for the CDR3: TGCGCCAGCAGCTTGGTCGGCAGCGGTAATGAAAAACTGTTTTTT.

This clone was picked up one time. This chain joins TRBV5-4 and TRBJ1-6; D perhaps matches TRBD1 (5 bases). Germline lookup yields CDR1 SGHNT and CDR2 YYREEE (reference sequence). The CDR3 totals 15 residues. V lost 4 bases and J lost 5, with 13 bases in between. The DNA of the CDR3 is TGTGCCAGCAGCGATCAGGGCGTCCATAATTCACCCCTCCACTTT. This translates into CASSDQGVHNSPLHF.

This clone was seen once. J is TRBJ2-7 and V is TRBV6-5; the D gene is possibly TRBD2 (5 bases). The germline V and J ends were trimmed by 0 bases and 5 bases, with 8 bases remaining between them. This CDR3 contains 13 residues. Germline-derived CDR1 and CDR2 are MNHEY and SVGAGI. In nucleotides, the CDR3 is TGTGCCAGCAGTTACTCCGGGAAGAACGAGCAGTACTTC. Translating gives CASSYSGKNEQYF.

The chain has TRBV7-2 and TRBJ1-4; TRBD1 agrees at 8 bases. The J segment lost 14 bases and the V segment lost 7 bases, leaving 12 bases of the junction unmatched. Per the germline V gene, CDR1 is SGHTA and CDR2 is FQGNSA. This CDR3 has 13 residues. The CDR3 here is CASTLDREGILFF. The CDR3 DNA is TGTGCCAGCACCTTGGACAGGGAAGGAATCCTGTTTTTT.

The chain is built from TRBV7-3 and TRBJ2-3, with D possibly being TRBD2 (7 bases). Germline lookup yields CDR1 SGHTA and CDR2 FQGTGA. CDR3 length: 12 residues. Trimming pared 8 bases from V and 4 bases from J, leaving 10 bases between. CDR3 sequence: CASGGAADTQYF. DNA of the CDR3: TGTGCCAGCGGGGGGGCCGCAGATACGCAGTATTTT.

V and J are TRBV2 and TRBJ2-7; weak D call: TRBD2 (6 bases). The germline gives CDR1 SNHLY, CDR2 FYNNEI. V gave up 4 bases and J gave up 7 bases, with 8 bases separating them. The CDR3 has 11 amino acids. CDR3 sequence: CASSGRDEQYF. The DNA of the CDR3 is TGTGCCAGCAGTGGGAGGGATGAGCAGTACTTC.

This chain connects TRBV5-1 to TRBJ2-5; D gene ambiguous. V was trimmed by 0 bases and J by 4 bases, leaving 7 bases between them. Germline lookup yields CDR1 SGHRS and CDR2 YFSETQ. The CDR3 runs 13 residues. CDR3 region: CASSLGSAETQYF. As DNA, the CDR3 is TGCGCCAGCAGCTTGGGGAGTGCAGAGACCCAGTACTTC.

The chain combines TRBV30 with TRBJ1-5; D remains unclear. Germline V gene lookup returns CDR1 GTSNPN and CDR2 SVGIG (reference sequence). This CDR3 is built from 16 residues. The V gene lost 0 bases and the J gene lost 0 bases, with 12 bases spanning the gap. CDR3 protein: CAWSVGGQYSNQPQHF. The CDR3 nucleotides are TGTGCCTGGAGTGTAGGTGGGCAGTATAGCAATCAGCCCCAGCATTTT.

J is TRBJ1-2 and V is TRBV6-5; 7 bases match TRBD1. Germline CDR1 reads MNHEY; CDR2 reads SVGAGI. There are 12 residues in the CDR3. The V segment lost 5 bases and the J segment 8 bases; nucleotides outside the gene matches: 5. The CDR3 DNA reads TGTGCCAGCAGTCGAACAGGGGACGGCTACACCTTC. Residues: CASSRTGDGYTF.

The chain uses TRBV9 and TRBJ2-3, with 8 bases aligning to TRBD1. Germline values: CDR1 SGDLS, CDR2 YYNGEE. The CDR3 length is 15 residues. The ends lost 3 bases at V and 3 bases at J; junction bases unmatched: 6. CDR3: CASSGGQVGTDTQYF. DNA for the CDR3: TGTGCCAGCAGCGGGGGACAGGTTGGGACAGATACGCAGTATTTT. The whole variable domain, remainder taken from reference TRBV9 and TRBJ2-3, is DSGVTQTPKHLITATGQRVTLRCSPRSGDLSVYWYQQSLDQGLQFLIQYYNGEERAKGNILERFSAQQFPDLHSELNLSSLELGDSALYFCASSGGQVGTDTQYFGPGTRLTVL.

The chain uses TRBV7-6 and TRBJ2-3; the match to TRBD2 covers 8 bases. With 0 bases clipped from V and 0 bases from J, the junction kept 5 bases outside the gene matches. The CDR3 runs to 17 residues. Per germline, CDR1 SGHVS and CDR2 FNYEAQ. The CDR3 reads CASSLATPGGSTDTQYF. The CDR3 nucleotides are TGTGCCAGCAGCTTAGCGACCCCGGGGGGGAGCACAGATACGCAGTATTTT.

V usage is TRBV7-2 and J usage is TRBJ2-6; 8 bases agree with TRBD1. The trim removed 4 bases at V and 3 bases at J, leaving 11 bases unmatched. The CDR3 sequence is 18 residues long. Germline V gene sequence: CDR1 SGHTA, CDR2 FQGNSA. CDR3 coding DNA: TGTGCCAGCAGCTCATTGGACAGGGTGAGATTTGGGGCCAACGTCCTGACTTTC. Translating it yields CASSSLDRVRFGANVLTF.

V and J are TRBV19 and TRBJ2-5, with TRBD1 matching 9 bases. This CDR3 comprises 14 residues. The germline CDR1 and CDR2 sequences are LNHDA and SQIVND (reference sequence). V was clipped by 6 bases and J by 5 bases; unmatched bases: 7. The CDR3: CASRRRDRDETQYF. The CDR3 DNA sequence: TGTGCCAGTAGGAGGAGGGACAGGGATGAGACCCAGTACTTC.

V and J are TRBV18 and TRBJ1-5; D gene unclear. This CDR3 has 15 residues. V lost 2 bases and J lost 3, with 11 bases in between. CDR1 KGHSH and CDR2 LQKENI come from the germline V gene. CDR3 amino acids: CASSPDGTANQPQHF. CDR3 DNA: TGTGCCAGCTCACCAGATGGCACCGCCAATCAGCCCCAGCATTTT. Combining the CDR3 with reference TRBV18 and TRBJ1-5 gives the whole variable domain NAGVMQNPRHLVRRRGQEARLRCSPMKGHSHVYWYRQLPEEGLKFMVYLQKENIIDESGMPKERFSAEFPKEGPSILRIQQVVRGDSAAYFCASSPDGTANQPQHFGDGTRLSIL.

The CDR3 sequence: CASSQGLAGTDTQYF. Here the CDR3 DNA reads TGTGCCAGCAGCCAGGGACTAGCGGGCACAGATACGCAGTATTTT. V gene TRBV4-2 combines with J gene TRBJ2-3; 11 bases line up with TRBD2. CDR1 LGHNA and CDR2 YNFKEQ come from the germline V gene. This CDR3 is built from 15 residues. V lost 3 bases and J lost 1; bases outside the gene matches: 0.

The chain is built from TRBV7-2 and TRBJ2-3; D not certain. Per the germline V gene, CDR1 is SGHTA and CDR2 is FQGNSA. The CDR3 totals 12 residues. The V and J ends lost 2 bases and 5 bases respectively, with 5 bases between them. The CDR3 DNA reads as TGTGCCAGCAGCTTACTGAGAGATACGCAGTATTTT. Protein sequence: CASSLLRDTQYF.

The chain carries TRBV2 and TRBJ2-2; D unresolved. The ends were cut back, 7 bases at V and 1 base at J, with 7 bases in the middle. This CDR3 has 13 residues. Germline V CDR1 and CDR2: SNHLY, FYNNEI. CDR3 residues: CASNTENTGELFF. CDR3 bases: TGTGCCAGCAATACAGAGAACACCGGGGAGCTGTTTTTT.

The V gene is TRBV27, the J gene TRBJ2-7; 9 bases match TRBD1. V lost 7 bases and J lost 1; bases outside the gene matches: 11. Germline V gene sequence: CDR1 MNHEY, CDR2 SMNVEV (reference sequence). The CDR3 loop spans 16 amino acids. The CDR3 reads CASNMNRDRVSYEQYF. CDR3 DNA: TGTGCCAGCAACATGAACCGGGACAGGGTATCCTACGAGCAGTACTTC.

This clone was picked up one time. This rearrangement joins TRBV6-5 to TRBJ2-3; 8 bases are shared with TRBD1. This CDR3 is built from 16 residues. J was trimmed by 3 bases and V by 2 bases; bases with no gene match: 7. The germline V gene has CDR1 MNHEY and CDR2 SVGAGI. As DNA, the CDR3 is TGTGCCAGCAGTTACCTCGGGACAGGTGGGACAGATACGCAGTATTTT. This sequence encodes CASSYLGTGGTDTQYF.

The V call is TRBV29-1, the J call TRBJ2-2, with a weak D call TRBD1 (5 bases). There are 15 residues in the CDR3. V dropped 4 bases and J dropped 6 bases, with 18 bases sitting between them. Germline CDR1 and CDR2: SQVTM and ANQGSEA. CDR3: CSVARENRGPGELFF. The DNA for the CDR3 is TGCAGCGTTGCCAGGGAAAATAGGGGTCCCGGGGAGCTGTTTTTT.

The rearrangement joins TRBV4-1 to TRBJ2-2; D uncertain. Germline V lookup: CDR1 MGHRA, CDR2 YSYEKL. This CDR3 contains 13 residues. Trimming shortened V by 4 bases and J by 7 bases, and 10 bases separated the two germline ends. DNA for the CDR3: TGCGCCAGCAGCCCTCCGACGGGCGGGGAGCTGTTTTTT. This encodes CASSPPTGGELFF.